The 3 T cell receptor beta chains reported below all come from one sample, sequenced in a study of cytomegalovirus exposure and HLA in healthy donors. The PCR was carried out with 60 Vbeta primers and 13 Jbeta primers. Only in-frame clones appear in the TCRdb table, and some are missing; sequencing was by immunoSEQ multiplex PCR. Of about 200,000 clones in the sample, around 79% were seen once. The material sequenced was PBMCs. Source of these receptors: a male donor in good health and CMV-seropositive.

The V and J genes are TRBV4-3 and TRBJ1-1; 7 positions agree with TRBD1. Germline V CDR1 and CDR2: LGHNA, YSLEER. This CDR3 spans 15 amino acids. V was clipped by 3 bases and J by 7 bases; unmatched bases: 11. CDR3 residues: CASSHPDRVGGEAFF. The CDR3 DNA reads TGCGCCAGCAGCCATCCAGACAGGGTCGGAGGTGAAGCTTTCTTT.

CDR3 nucleotides: TGTGCCAGCGGTAGAGGGGGCAGGGAGCAGTTCTTC. Translation: CASGRGGREQFF. The chain links TRBV6-5 to TRBJ2-1; 7 positions match TRBD1. J lost 10 bases, V lost 8 bases, and 8 bases had no gene match. The germline CDR1 and CDR2 sequences are MNHEY and SVGAGI. The length of the CDR3 is 12 residues.

This clone was picked up a small number of times. This chain connects TRBV5-4 to TRBJ2-3, with D perhaps matching TRBD2 (6 bases). Trimming shortened V by 4 bases and J by 2 bases, and 11 bases separated the two germline ends. The CDR3 is 14 amino acids. Per germline, CDR1 SGHNT and CDR2 YYREEE (reference sequence). CDR3 loop: CASSKGTDTDTQYF. The DNA for the CDR3 is TGTGCCAGCAGCAAAGGGACTGACACAGATACGCAGTATTTT.